The T cell receptor (beta chain) described here comes from a study of PD-L1 blockade in urothelial cancer (dated by TCRdb to 2017 to 2019). For context, the study as a whole: Every patient began therapy in the mid-2010s and was given atezolizumab 1,200 mg intravenously every 3 weeks. An ECOG performance status of 0 or 1 was recorded for the patients, and 0 to 3 prior chemotherapy regimens had been received by the patients. In the same patients, pretreatment tumors underwent whole exome sequencing and RNA sequencing in addition to TCR sequencing. Approximately 30 patients had pretreatment blood TCR-seq, roughly 24 had at least one posttreatment blood collection, and roughly 24 had tumor TCR-seq. Pretreatment tumor samples, along with matched peripheral blood collected serially before and after atezolizumab treatment, underwent TCR sequencing. Blood samples were analyzed at two time points: 3 weeks after treatment start (second dose) and 6 weeks after treatment start. Progression-free survival longer than 6 months counted as durable clinical benefit, and TCR features were additionally tested against both progression-free and overall survival. Durable clinical benefit was achieved by nine patients but not by the remaining 20. Blood samples yielded a median of around 150,000 T cells and more than 80,000 unique TCRs, with median clonality approximately 0.08. The study, an exploratory multi-omic analysis, examined somatic, immune and clinical correlates of response to PD-L1 blockade with atezolizumab in urothelial cancer. About 90% of the 29 patients were identified as males with urothelial cancer of bladder origin, and a prior smoking history was reported by 18 of 29 patients.

The sample's time point, from its label and the paper: pretreatment peripheral blood. A cohort of some 29 patients with locally advanced or metastatic urothelial carcinoma, treated at Memorial Sloan Kettering on a trial protocol, was included. Peripheral blood mononuclear cells were collected pretreatment and during treatment, with between 1 and 8 total time points per patient. The Qiagen DNeasy Blood extraction kit was used to purify genomic DNA from total PBMCs and tumor samples. PBMCs were collected pretreatment and during treatment and were isolated and stored as previously described. Each PCR received spiked-in synthetic TCR analog templates so that absolute template abundance could be estimated from read counts. Using the immunoSEQ assay, TCRbeta CDR3 regions were amplified from genomic DNA with bias-controlled V and J gene primers. Sequencing of rearranged TCRbeta segments was done at approximately 20X coverage. The authors' analysis ran thus. Clustering was used to correct sequencing errors, and CDR3s were annotated against IMGT so that V, D and J genes could be assigned. Downstream analyses used only productive TCRbeta rearrangements and left out out-of-frame or stop-codon sequences. Clonality was calculated as one minus the Shannon entropy normalized by the log of the number of unique productive sequences. Clones differing between time points or between blood and tumor were identified using Fisher's exact test with Benjamini-Hochberg correction, with an adjusted p below 0.01 applied as the threshold. TCRdb carries this immuneACCESS record with in-frame sequences only. Its versions omit some clonotypes, under half of them owing to an unresolved V gene in the studies checked, with the rest unexplained. The V and J calls and the clone size are those of that table, but D and trimming were determined from the DNA. The sample data list roughly 45,000 clones, and 80% of these were observed just once. Around 16% of the sample is taken by the ten largest.

This clone was recorded only once. This clone's antigen is unknown. There are no base qualities to consult, and no much larger clone falls within one base. Results the study describes overall, beyond this receptor: Because the sample size was small (n of about 29) and many of the analyses were exploratory, the results are meant to be hypothesis-generating. Improved progression-free and overall survival was associated with having pretreatment peripheral blood TCR clonality below the median. Among patients with durable benefit, tumor-associated TCR clones showed greater expansion in peripheral blood 3 weeks after treatment started (n ≈ 20, p = 0.022).

Taken from cysteine to phenylalanine, the CDR3 has 17 residues. Just the 51-base CDR3 DNA is kept, in frame starting at base 1. CDR1 and CDR2, looked up from the germline V gene, are WSHSY and SAAADI. Here V drops 2 bases and J drops 7 bases, and the junction holds 11 bases not matched to any gene. The chain couples TRBV10-2 to TRBJ1-1, and 12 junction bases match TRBD1. The receptor was derived from a man aged 55 to 69 with urothelial cancer. The specimen comprised PBMCs, sampled around atezolizumab (anti-PD-L1) treatment. The DNA sequence is as follows: TGCGCCAGCAGTGAGAGGAGGGGACAGGGGGCGCTTGGTGAAGCTTTCTTT. Translation gives CASSERRGQGALGEAFF.